Ten or more counts support the clone carrying this TCR beta chain. Its antigen is undetermined. TCRdb recomputed calls from the PCR reads with MiXCR, one row per CDR3 protein. The data contain about 320,000 distinct CDR3 sequences, over 20% of them singletons. Naive CD8 library inputs spanned roughly 20,000 to 1,100,000 sorted cells and 10%, 30% or 50% RNA. The source of the sample is a study of molecular identifiers for immune sequencing clone quantification. General observations from the study: Clones above 20 RNA copies contained over 99% of effector molecules and under 1% of naive molecules.

Trimming took 6 bases from V and 6 from J, leaving 21 bases between them. The length of the CDR3 is 15 residues. Per germline, CDR1 MNHEY and CDR2 SMNVEV (reference sequence). Sequencing was done on a sample of naive CD8+ T cells from blood, with Jurkat cell RNA spiked in. As to subset: FACS-sorted CD8+CD4-CCR7+CD45RA+ naive T cells. This clonotype originated in a human donor in good health. Some libraries in this study had Jurkat cell RNA spiked in. This rearrangement joins TRBV27 to TRBJ2-7; maybe TRBD2 (6 bases). CDR3 residues: CASRRKLGEESEQYF. In nucleotides, the CDR3 is TGTGCCAGCAGGAGGAAGCTGGGGGAGGAATCCGAGCAGTACTTC.